Here is one TCR beta chain with its context. This sample is drawn from a study of blood T cell repertoires in COVID-19. Looking at the study overall: T cells, B-cell-depleted T cells, or PBMCs provided the cDNA or gDNA that served as material.

Original analysis: Estimation of nucleated cell counts relied on the amplification of reference gene primers. The protocol was immunoSEQ multiplex PCR, while the TCRdb copy is restricted to in-frame clones and leaves out a portion. V and J calls and clone size follow that table, whereas D and trimming were derived from the DNA. This sample carries about 200,000 clones, about 83% of them seen once, and the ten largest clones take approximately 6.2%. After removal of 7 bases from V and 6 bases from J, the junction contained 8 bases not matched to a gene. The CDR3 runs 15 residues. Per germline, CDR1 LGHDT and CDR2 YNNKEL (reference sequence).

Sequencing input: peripheral blood. The rearrangement links TRBV3-1 (or the pseudogene TRBV3-2) to TRBJ2-3, with 12 bases matching TRBD2. This TCR was recovered from a man in his fifties or sixties who had recovered from COVID-19. Here the CDR3 DNA reads TGTGCCAGCACCCTCCTAGCGGGGGGGAAGGATACGCAGTATTTT. Translated, it gives CASTLLAGGKDTQYF.